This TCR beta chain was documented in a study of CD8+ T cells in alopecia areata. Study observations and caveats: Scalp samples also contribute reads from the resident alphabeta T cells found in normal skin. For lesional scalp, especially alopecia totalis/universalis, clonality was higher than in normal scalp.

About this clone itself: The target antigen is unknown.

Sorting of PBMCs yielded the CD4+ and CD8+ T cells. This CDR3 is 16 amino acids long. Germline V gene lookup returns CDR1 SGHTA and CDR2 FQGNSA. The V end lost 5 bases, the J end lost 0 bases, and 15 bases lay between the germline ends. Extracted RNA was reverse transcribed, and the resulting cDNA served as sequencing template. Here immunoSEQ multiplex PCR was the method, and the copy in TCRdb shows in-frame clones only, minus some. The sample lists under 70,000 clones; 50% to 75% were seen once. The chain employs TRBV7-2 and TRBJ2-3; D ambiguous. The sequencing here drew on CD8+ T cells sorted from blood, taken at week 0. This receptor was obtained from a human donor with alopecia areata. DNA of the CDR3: TGTGCCAGCAGCGCGACTCTCCGTGCTAGCACAGATACGCAGTATTTT. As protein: CASSATLRASTDTQYF.